This TCR beta chain originates from a study of beta chain features in type 1 diabetes. Study summary: In age, gender and cell yields, patients were similar to healthy donors.

Study-wide results and limits: Shorter templates might be favored by PCR, equally in patients and controls.

A remark on this clone: Antigen specificity is unknown.

Via CD45RO/CCR7/CD25/CD127/CD95/CD27, cells of the CD4+ naive, central memory, regulatory and stem cell-like memory subsets were sorted. Sorting gave populations that all exceeded 98% purity. What was sequenced were expressed TCRB transcripts, since all of the isolated RNA had been reverse transcribed. The data were produced by immunoSEQ multiplex PCR, yet TCRdb's version contains in-frame clones alone and is incomplete. Of about 410,000 clones listed, roughly 14% are singletons. The V end was cut by 2 bases, the J end by 6 bases, with 9 bases between. The germline V gene has CDR1 SGHRS and CDR2 YFSETQ. CDR3 length: 12 amino acids.

The sequence was obtained from a man aged 25-45 years in good health. This chain joins TRBV5-1 and TRBJ2-7, with D possibly called TRBD1 or TRBD2 (5 bases each). The specimen was naive CD4+ T cells from blood. The DNA for the CDR3 is TGCGCCAGCAGCTTTCGAGGGGCCGAGCAGTACTTC. Protein sequence: CASSFRGAEQYF.